The entry below describes one T cell receptor beta chain. Trimming at V came to 6 bases and at J to 3 bases, leaving 5 bases not matched to a gene. Germline V CDR1 and CDR2: LGHNT, FRNRAP. This CDR3 comprises 13 residues. The table came from immunoSEQ multiplex PCR; TCRdb's copy has only in-frame clones and leaves some out. Found here are more than 10,000 clones, over 55% of them singletons; the top ten hold around 2.3%. The sample belongs to a study of neoadjuvant anti-PD-1 for oral cavity cancer. The time point here: after neoadjuvant nivolumab, at surgical resection. Sequenced here: PBMCs, sampled after nivolumab (anti-PD-1) treatment. The sequence came from a person aged 35-79 years with oral cavity squamous cell carcinoma. J is TRBJ2-7 and V is TRBV12-5; TRBD1 agrees at 7 bases. The CDR3 spells CASGPGQIYEQYF. The CDR3, as DNA: TGTGCTAGTGGCCCGGGACAGATCTACGAGCAGTACTTC. The variable domain in full, with the rest retrieved from reference TRBV12-5 and TRBJ2-7, is DARVTQTPRHKVTEMGQEVTMRCQPILGHNTVFWYRQTMMQGLELLAYFRNRAPLDDSGMPKDRFSAEMPDATLATLKIQPSEPRDSAVYFCASGPGQIYEQYFGPGTRLTVT.